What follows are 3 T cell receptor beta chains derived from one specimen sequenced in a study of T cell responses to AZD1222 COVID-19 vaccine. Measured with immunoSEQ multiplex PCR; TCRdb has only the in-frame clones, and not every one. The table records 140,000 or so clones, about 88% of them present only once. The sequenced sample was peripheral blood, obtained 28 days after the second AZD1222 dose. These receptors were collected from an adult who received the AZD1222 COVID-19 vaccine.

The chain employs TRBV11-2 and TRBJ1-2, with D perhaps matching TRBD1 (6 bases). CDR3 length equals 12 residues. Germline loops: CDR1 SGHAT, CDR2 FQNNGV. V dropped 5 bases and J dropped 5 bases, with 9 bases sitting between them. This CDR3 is CASSATGYGYTF. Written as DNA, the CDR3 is TGTGCCAGCAGCGCCACAGGGTATGGCTACACCTTC.

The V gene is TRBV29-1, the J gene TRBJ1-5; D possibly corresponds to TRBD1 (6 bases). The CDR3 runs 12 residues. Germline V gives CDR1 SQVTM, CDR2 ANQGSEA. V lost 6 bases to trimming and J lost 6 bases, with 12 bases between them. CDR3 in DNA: TGCAGCGTGGGGGAGGGGGGTCAGCCCCAGCATTTT. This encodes CSVGEGGQPQHF.

CDR3 residues: CAWRRDRALGGTEAFF. The CDR3, as DNA: TGTGCCTGGCGCCGGGACAGGGCATTGGGAGGGACTGAAGCTTTCTTT. The rearrangement joins TRBV30 to TRBJ1-1; 9 nucleotides line up with TRBD1. The CDR3 has 16 amino acids. Per germline, CDR1 GTSNPN and CDR2 SVGIG (reference sequence). V trimming: 5 bases; J trimming: 5 bases; junction bases outside the gene matches: 15.